What follows describes a single TCR beta chain. Antigen: not known. Clones were sequenced by immunoSEQ multiplex PCR, and TCRdb holds only the in-frame ones, with some missing. Of 9,500 to 15,000 clones listed, less than 85% are singletons. The CDR3 totals 15 residues. Germline V gene sequence: CDR1 SGHNT, CDR2 YYREEE (reference sequence). V dropped 0 bases and J dropped 13; count of bases not matched to a gene: 12. These data belong to a study of tissue T cells after allogeneic stem cell transplantation. The study's findings and limits: This small cohort was clinically heterogeneous, and sampling depth was a limitation. TCR repertoires tracked anatomic similarity, regardless of disease or transplant status.

The receptor comes from a woman aged 18 to 55 with breast cancer. The starting material was tissue from the right colon, obtained at autopsy. The chain carries TRBV5-4 and TRBJ2-1; 8 bases match TRBD1. CDR3 DNA sequence: TGTGCCAGCAGCTTGGACTGGGACAGGTCAACCAGACAGTTCTTC. Protein: CASSLDWDRSTRQFF.